This T cell receptor (beta chain) stems from a study of cytomegalovirus exposure and HLA in healthy donors. Points from the study as a whole: There was a cluster of highly shared sequence variants that was likely a sequencing artifact.

The CDR3 loop spans 14 amino acids. The germline V gene encodes CDR1 KGHSH and CDR2 LQKENI. Deletions cut 5 bases from V and 5 bases from J, with 15 bases between. A word on this clone: Its specificity is not known.

Primers: 60 Vbeta forward and 13 Jbeta reverse. Clones were sequenced by immunoSEQ multiplex PCR, and TCRdb holds only the in-frame ones, with some missing. The sample holds about 200,000 clones, 60% to 85% seen once. The sample consisted of PBMCs. The receptor comes from a man aged 40-55 years in good health and CMV-seronegative. This sequence joins TRBV18 and TRBJ1-2; the D is unclear. Here the CDR3 reads CASSKSLSDYGYTF. The CDR3 DNA is TGTGCCAGCTCAAAATCCCTATCTGATTATGGCTACACCTTC.